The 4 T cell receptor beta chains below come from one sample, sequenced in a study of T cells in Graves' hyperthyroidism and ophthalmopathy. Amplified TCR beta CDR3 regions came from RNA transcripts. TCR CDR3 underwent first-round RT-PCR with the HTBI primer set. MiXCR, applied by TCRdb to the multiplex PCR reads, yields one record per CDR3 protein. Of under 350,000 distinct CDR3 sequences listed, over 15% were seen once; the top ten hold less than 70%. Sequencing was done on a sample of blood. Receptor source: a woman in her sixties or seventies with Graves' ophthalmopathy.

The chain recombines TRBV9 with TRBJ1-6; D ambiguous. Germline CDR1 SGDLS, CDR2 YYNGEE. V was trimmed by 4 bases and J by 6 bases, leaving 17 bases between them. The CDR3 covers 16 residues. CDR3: CASSISTVAGNSPLHF. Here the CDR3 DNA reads TGTGCCAGCAGCATATCGACGGTCGCGGGTAATTCACCCCTCCACTTT.

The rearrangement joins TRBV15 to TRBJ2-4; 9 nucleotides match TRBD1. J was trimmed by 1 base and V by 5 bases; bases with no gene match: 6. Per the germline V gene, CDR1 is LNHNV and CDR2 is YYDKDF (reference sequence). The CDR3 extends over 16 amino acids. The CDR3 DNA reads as TGTGCCACCAGCCCTGGGACAGGGTGGGCCAAAAACATTCAGTACTTC. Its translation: CATSPGTGWAKNIQYF.

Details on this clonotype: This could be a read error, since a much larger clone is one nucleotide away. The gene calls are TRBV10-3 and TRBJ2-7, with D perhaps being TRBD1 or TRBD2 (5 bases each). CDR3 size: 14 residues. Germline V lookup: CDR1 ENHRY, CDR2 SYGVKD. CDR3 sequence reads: CAISERQERDERYF. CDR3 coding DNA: TGTGCCATCAGTGAGAGGCAGGAGAGGGACGAGCGGTACTTC.

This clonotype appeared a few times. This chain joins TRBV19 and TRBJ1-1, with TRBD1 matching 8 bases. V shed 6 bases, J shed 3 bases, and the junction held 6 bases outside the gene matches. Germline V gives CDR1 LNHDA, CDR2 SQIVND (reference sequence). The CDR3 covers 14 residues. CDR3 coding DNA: TGTGCCAGTAGCCCGGACAGGGTTTACACTGAAGCTTTCTTT. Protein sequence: CASSPDRVYTEAFF.